These 27 T cell receptor beta chains were sequenced from one sample in a study of glioma-infiltrating T cells after dendritic cell vaccination. The table came from immunoSEQ multiplex PCR; TCRdb's copy has only in-frame clones and leaves some out. This sample has fewer than 75,000 clones, with under 90% found just once. Sequenced here: blood, sampled before dendritic cell vaccination. The receptors here all came from a human donor with glioblastoma.

The chain carries TRBV5-1 and TRBJ2-7; TRBD2 is a possible D gene (5 bases). The germline V gene has CDR1 SGHRS and CDR2 YFSETQ. V was shortened by 6 bases and J by 7 bases, with 23 bases between the two germline ends. The CDR3 contains 15 residues. As DNA, the CDR3 is TGCGCCAGCAAACAACCGGGATCCCTCATCGAAGAGCAGTACTTC. The encoded protein is CASKQPGSLIEEQYF.

The chain is built from TRBV29-1 and TRBJ1-1, with D hard to call. Germline V CDR1 and CDR2: SQVTM, ANQGSEA. The CDR3 extends over 14 amino acids. V was shortened by 6 bases and J by 2 bases, with 16 bases between the two germline ends. The CDR3 here is CSVPQLGGNTEAFF. The CDR3 DNA is TGCAGCGTCCCCCAACTCGGCGGAAACACTGAAGCTTTCTTT. Complete variable domain (other parts from reference TRBV29-1 and TRBJ1-1): SAVISQKPSRDICQRGTSLTIQCQVDSQVTMMFWYRQQPGQSLTLIATANQGSEATYESGFVIDKFPISRPNLTFSTLTVSNMSPEDSSIYLCSVPQLGGNTEAFFGQGTRLTVV.

V usage is TRBV29-1 and J usage is TRBJ1-2; the match to TRBD1 covers 9 bases. The CDR3 extends over 12 amino acids. With V trimmed by 4 bases and J by 5 bases, 2 bases remained unmatched. Germline V gene lookup returns CDR1 SQVTM and CDR2 ANQGSEA. The CDR3 nucleotides are TGCAGCGTTGGGGGACAGGGATATGGCTACACCTTC. Protein product: CSVGGQGYGYTF.

V and J are TRBV29-1 and TRBJ1-6, with TRBD1 matching 10 bases. The CDR3 has 14 amino acids. Germline V gene sequence: CDR1 SQVTM, CDR2 ANQGSEA. Germline trimming cut 4 bases from V and 5 bases from J; bases unmatched to any gene: 2. Here the CDR3 reads CSVVGTGDNSPLHF. DNA for the CDR3: TGCAGCGTTGTTGGGACAGGGGATAATTCACCCCTCCACTTT.

This clone was counted a few times. The chain uses TRBV7-2 and TRBJ2-4, with 9 bases lining up with TRBD1. Germline V gene data show CDR1 as SGHTA and CDR2 as FQGNSA. The V and J ends lost 5 bases and 8 bases, in that order; junction bases with no gene match: 10. CDR3 size: 15 residues. The CDR3 DNA follows: TGTGCCAGCAGCCCCGGACAGGGGAAGAGAGACATTCAGTACTTC. Protein product: CASSPGQGKRDIQYF.

There are a few counts of this clone. CDR3 DNA: TGTGCCAGCAGTCTCCAGGGGTTGGACACTGAAGCTTTCTTT. Translated: CASSLQGLDTEAFF. The chain uses TRBV6-5 and TRBJ1-1; D might be TRBD1 (6 bases). V lost 5 bases and J 3 bases, leaving 13 bases between the germline ends. Germline V gene lookup returns CDR1 MNHEY and CDR2 SVGAGI. This CDR3 region has 14 residues.

The chain employs TRBV6-5 and TRBJ1-2, with 7 bases lining up with TRBD1. The trim removed 4 bases at V and 5 bases at J, leaving 7 bases unmatched. The CDR3 has 14 residues. Looked up from germline, CDR1 is MNHEY and CDR2 is SVGAGI. The CDR3 DNA sequence: TGTGCCAGCAGTTCCCAGACAGGGTGGTATGGCTACACCTTC. Residues: CASSSQTGWYGYTF.

The rearrangement links TRBV9 to TRBJ2-5, with 8 bases aligning to TRBD2. There are 14 residues in the CDR3. The trim removed 7 bases at V and 4 bases at J, leaving 9 bases unmatched. Germline V gives CDR1 SGDLS, CDR2 YYNGEE. Here the CDR3 DNA reads TGTGCCAGCTCTCGGGGGGGCATAGTAGAGACCCAGTACTTC. It yields the protein CASSRGGIVETQYF. The variable domain in full, completed from reference TRBV9 and TRBJ2-5, reads DSGVTQTPKHLITATGQRVTLRCSPRSGDLSVYWYQQSLDQGLQFLIQYYNGEERAKGNILERFSAQQFPDLHSELNLSSLELGDSALYFCASSRGGIVETQYFGPGTRLLVL.

The genes are TRBV30 and TRBJ2-2, with D perhaps matching TRBD2 (5 bases). Deletions cut 6 bases from V and 1 base from J, with 9 bases between. The CDR3 contains 13 residues. Per the germline V gene, CDR1 is GTSNPN and CDR2 is SVGIG (reference sequence). CDR3 DNA sequence: TGTGCCTGCGGCGGGCAGAACACCGGGGAGCTGTTTTTT. This encodes CACGGQNTGELFF.

The gene calls are TRBV19 and TRBJ2-5; 8 nucleotides align to TRBD1. The DNA matches TRBJ2-7 better at its end, which makes the J call doubtful. This CDR3 spans 15 amino acids. Germline-derived CDR1 and CDR2 are LNHDA and SQIVND (reference sequence). In nucleotides, the CDR3 is TGTGCCAGTAGTGTCGACAGGGGAATCGTCGGCGAGCAGTACTTC. It specifies CASSVDRGIVGEQYF.

This clone has just a few counts. The chain couples TRBV13 to TRBJ1-1; 9 bases are a match to TRBD1. Germline trimming cut 6 bases from V and 1 base from J; bases unmatched to any gene: 15. The CDR3 is 18 residues long. Germline V gene sequence: CDR1 PRHDT, CDR2 FYEKMQ (reference sequence). DNA of the CDR3: TGTGCCAGCAGTTTATGGTCACTGACAGGGGGGAAGAACACTGAAGCTTTCTTT. Its protein product is CASSLWSLTGGKNTEAFF.

This clone was counted a few times. The chain joins TRBV28 to TRBJ1-6; D possibly corresponds to TRBD1 (5 bases). V was shortened by 8 bases and J by 7 bases, with 12 bases between the two germline ends. CDR3 size: 13 residues. Germline CDR1 MDHEN, CDR2 SYDVKM. The CDR3 DNA sequence: TGTGCCAGCTGTTCAGGGAAAAATTCACCCCTCCACTTT. Its protein is CASCSGKNSPLHF.

This chain joins TRBV9 and TRBJ1-3, with 8 nucleotides matching TRBD1. The CDR3 sequence is 15 residues long. V trimming: 0 bases; J trimming: 8 bases; junction bases outside the gene matches: 7. Germline V gene data show CDR1 as SGDLS and CDR2 as YYNGEE. In DNA form, the CDR3 reads TGTGCCAGCAGCGTAGCTTGGGACAGGAGCGACACCATATATTTT. It codes for CASSVAWDRSDTIYF.

This clone has a single count. The CDR3 reads CASSGGGGHHYEQYF. The DNA of the CDR3 is TGTGCCAGCAGCGGTGGGGGGGGGCACCACTACGAGCAGTACTTC. The genes are TRBV27 and TRBJ2-7, with a weak D call TRBD2 (7 bases). V shed 6 bases and J shed 3 bases, with 18 bases lying between them. This CDR3 comprises 15 residues. Germline V gene lookup returns CDR1 MNHEY and CDR2 SMNVEV (reference sequence).

J is TRBJ1-3 and V is TRBV7-6, with TRBD1 identical over 12 bases. CDR1 is SGHVS and CDR2 is FNYEAQ in the germline V gene. The trim removed 10 bases at V and 2 bases at J, leaving 12 bases unmatched. The CDR3 has 17 amino acids. In DNA, the CDR3 is TGTGCCATCTACACACCGGGACAGGGGGCGACTGGAAACACCATATATTTT. It encodes CAIYTPGQGATGNTIYF.

In this sample, this clone turned up a few times. The rearrangement links TRBV6-6 to TRBJ1-1, with D uncertain. The germline V and J ends were trimmed by 7 bases and 4 bases, with 13 bases remaining between them. Germline CDR1 and CDR2: MNHNY and SVGAGI (reference sequence). CDR3 length equals 13 residues. This chain's CDR3 is CASTKLEGTEAFF. The CDR3 DNA is TGTGCCAGCACTAAACTGGAGGGCACTGAAGCTTTCTTT.

The chain links TRBV30 to TRBJ1-2; 7 bases are shared with TRBD1. V gave up 1 base and J gave up 3 bases; unmatched junction bases: 5. Germline V lookup: CDR1 GTSNPN, CDR2 SVGIG (reference sequence). The CDR3 runs to 14 residues. CDR3 loop: CAWSARQGYYGYTF. CDR3 sequence (DNA): TGTGCCTGGAGTGCCCGACAGGGTTACTATGGCTACACCTTC.

This chain joins TRBV7-2 and TRBJ2-7, with 12 bases that match TRBD1. This CDR3 spans 19 amino acids. Looked up from germline, CDR1 is SGHTA and CDR2 is FQGNSA. J was trimmed by 7 bases and V by 3 bases; bases with no gene match: 19. The CDR3 bases are TGTGCCAGCAGCTTTATCCCCTTGGCCGGGACAGGGGGCCCTTGGGAGCAGTACTTC. Its protein product is CASSFIPLAGTGGPWEQYF.

This chain uses TRBV9 with TRBJ1-3; D perhaps matches TRBD1 (5 bases). V lost 4 bases and J 2 bases, leaving 10 bases between the germline ends. The CDR3 loop spans 14 amino acids. Per germline, CDR1 SGDLS and CDR2 YYNGEE. The DNA of the CDR3 is TGTGCCAGCAGCAGGGGTGGGACTGGAAACACCATATATTTT. Residues: CASSRGGTGNTIYF.

The chain employs TRBV5-1 and TRBJ2-2, with 8 bases that match TRBD2. The ends lost 1 base at V and 5 bases at J; junction bases unmatched: 7. CDR1 is SGHRS, CDR2 YFSETQ, per germline. The CDR3 sequence is 16 residues long. The CDR3 is CASSLRGLEATGELFF. The CDR3, as DNA: TGCGCCAGCAGCTTGAGGGGACTAGAGGCAACCGGGGAGCTGTTTTTT. Filled out from reference TRBV5-1 and TRBJ2-2, the complete variable domain reads KAGVTQTPRYLIKTRGQQVTLSCSPISGHRSVSWYQQTPGQGLQFLFEYFSETQRNKGNFPGRFSGRQFSNSRSEMNVSTLELGDSALYLCASSLRGLEATGELFFGEGSRLTVL.

This clone appeared a single time. The rearrangement joins TRBV7-2 to TRBJ1-2; D possibly corresponds to TRBD1 (5 bases). The CDR3 consists of 14 residues. Deletions cut 5 bases from V and 6 bases from J, with 16 bases between. CDR1 is SGHTA, CDR2 FQGNSA, per germline. The CDR3, as DNA: TGTGCCAGCAGCCTCCAGGGTGGTTACGATGGCTACACCTTC. The encoded protein is CASSLQGGYDGYTF.

The chain links TRBV5-4 to TRBJ1-2; 7 bases line up with TRBD1. Germline V gene sequence: CDR1 SGHNT, CDR2 YYREEE (reference sequence). The CDR3 loop spans 13 amino acids. J was trimmed by 6 bases and V by 0 bases; bases with no gene match: 2. The CDR3 bases are TGTGCCAGCAGCTTGGAACAGGGGCATGGCTACACCTTC. Translated, it gives CASSLEQGHGYTF. The whole variable domain, remainder taken from reference TRBV5-4 and TRBJ1-2, is ETGVTQSPTHLIKTRGQQVTLRCSSQSGHNTVSWYQQALGQGPQFIFQYYREEENGRGNFPPRFSGLQFPNYSSELNVNALELDDSALYLCASSLEQGHGYTFGSGTRLTVV.

This clone came up a few times. The J gene is TRBJ1-3, the V gene TRBV4-3, with D possibly being TRBD1 (5 bases). V lost 1 base to trimming and J lost 4 bases, with 14 bases between them. This CDR3 contains 16 residues. Germline V gene data show CDR1 as LGHNA and CDR2 as YSLEER. The chain's CDR3 is CASSQAGFNLGNTIYF. The CDR3 bases are TGCGCCAGCAGCCAAGCAGGGTTTAATCTAGGAAACACCATATATTTT.

The V and J genes are TRBV19 and TRBJ1-1; a weak D match, TRBD1 (6 bases). CDR3 size: 17 residues. Between the trimmed V and J ends, which lost 2 bases and 2 bases, there was a span of 18 bases. Looked up from germline, CDR1 is LNHDA and CDR2 is SQIVND (reference sequence). DNA of the CDR3: TGTGCCAGTAGTATAACCCTCGTCACAGGGATCAACACTGAAGCTTTCTTT. This gives the protein CASSITLVTGINTEAFF.

The DNA for the CDR3 is TGTGCCAGCAGCTTACGGGGAAACACTGAAGCTTTCTTT. It is translated as CASSLRGNTEAFF. This chain uses TRBV11-2 with TRBJ1-1; no clear D gene. The CDR3 is 13 residues long. V lost 2 bases and J 2 bases, leaving 6 bases between the germline ends. Germline values: CDR1 SGHAT, CDR2 FQNNGV.

The gene calls are TRBV9 and TRBJ1-3, with D hard to call. V lost 3 bases and J 4 bases, leaving 17 bases between the germline ends. The CDR3 is 16 amino acids. The V gene's germline CDR1 is SGDLS and CDR2 YYNGEE. CDR3 coding DNA: TGTGCCAGCAGCGGGGTCCCGGGAGAGTCCGGAAACACCATATATTTT. Its protein product is CASSGVPGESGNTIYF.

The chain carries TRBV29-1 and TRBJ2-1; D is possibly TRBD2 (5 bases). Germline V gives CDR1 SQVTM, CDR2 ANQGSEA. V gave up 5 bases and J gave up 6 bases, with 17 bases separating them. The CDR3 is 14 amino acids. CDR3 in DNA: TGCAGCGTTCTTCCGGACTCTAGGTTCAATGAGCAGTTCTTC. This encodes CSVLPDSRFNEQFF.